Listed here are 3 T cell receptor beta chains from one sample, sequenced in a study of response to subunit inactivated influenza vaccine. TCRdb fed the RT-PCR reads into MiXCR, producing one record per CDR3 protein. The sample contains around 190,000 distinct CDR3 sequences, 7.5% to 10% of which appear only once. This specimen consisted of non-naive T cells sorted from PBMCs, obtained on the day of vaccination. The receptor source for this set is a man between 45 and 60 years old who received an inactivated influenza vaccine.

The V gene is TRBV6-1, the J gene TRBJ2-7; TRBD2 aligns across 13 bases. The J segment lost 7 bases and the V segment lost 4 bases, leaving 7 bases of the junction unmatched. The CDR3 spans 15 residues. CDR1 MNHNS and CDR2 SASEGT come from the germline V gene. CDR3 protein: CASSAVPGLAGEQYF. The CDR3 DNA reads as TGTGCCAGCAGTGCAGTCCCGGGACTAGCGGGGGAGCAGTACTTC.

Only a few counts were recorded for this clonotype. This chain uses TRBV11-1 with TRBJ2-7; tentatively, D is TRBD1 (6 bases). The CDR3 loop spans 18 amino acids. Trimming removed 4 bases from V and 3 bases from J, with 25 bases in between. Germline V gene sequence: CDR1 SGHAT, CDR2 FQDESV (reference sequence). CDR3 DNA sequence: TGTGCCAGCAGCTCCCTCGGTAGTCCCAGGGGCGATCGCTACGAGCAGTACTTC. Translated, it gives CASSSLGSPRGDRYEQYF.

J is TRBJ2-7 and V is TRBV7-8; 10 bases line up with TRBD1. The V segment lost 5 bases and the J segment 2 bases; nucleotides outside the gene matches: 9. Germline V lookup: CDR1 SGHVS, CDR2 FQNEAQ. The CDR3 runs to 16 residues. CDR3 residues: CASSIVPGQGTYEQYF. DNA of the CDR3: TGTGCCAGCAGCATAGTACCGGGACAGGGGACCTACGAGCAGTACTTC.